Below are 8 T cell receptor beta chains sequenced from a single sample in a study of CD8+ T cells in alopecia areata. Extracted from the samples, RNA was reverse transcribed into cDNA to serve as the sequencing template. Assay used: immunoSEQ multiplex PCR; TCRdb lists only in-frame clones, some missing. There are 120,000 or so clones in the sample; about 61% occur only once, and approximately 2.8% lies in the top ten. Sequencing was done on a sample of CD4+ T cells sorted from blood. These receptors were taken from a human donor in good health.

This clone was seen once. The V and J genes are TRBV7-2 and TRBJ2-1, with D perhaps matching TRBD2 (5 bases). Trimming cost V 5 bases and J 4 bases, with 15 bases left between them. The CDR3 contains 15 residues. Germline lookup yields CDR1 SGHTA and CDR2 FQGNSA. The CDR3 DNA sequence: TGTGCCAGCAGCCCGAGGACTGCGCAATACAATGAGCAGTTCTTC. Its protein is CASSPRTAQYNEQFF.

Only one count was recorded for this clone. The J gene is TRBJ1-5, the V gene TRBV29-1; no definite D call. V lost 5 bases and J lost 0, with 5 bases in between. Germline assignment: CDR1 SQVTM and CDR2 ANQGSEA. CDR3 size: 12 residues. The CDR3 loop reads CSVQHSNQPQHF. Here the CDR3 DNA reads TGCAGCGTTCAGCATAGCAATCAGCCCCAGCATTTT.

The chain is built from TRBV2 and TRBJ1-6; no definite D call. CDR1 is SNHLY and CDR2 is FYNNEI in the germline V gene. The CDR3 consists of 14 residues. The V end lost 6 bases, the J end lost 6 bases, and 12 bases lay between the germline ends. The CDR3 coding sequence is TGTGCCAGCAGACACCGGGAGGCTAATTCACCCCTCCACTTT. Translating gives CASRHREANSPLHF.

The chain joins TRBV30 to TRBJ1-4, with 10 bases matching TRBD1. Germline CDR1 is GTSNPN and CDR2 is SVGIG (reference sequence). This CDR3 has 12 residues. The V segment lost 2 bases and the J segment 14 bases; nucleotides outside the gene matches: 5. In nucleotides, the CDR3 is TGTGCCTGGAGTCCCGGGACAGGGGTCCTGTTTTTT. Its protein product is CAWSPGTGVLFF.

CDR3 residues: CASSPSRTGNSGANVLTF. Here the CDR3 DNA reads TGCGCCAGCAGCCCCTCACGGACAGGGAATTCTGGGGCCAACGTCCTGACTTTC. The J gene is TRBJ2-6, the V gene TRBV4-1; 8 nucleotides agree with TRBD1. The CDR3 is 18 amino acids. Germline V gene lookup returns CDR1 MGHRA and CDR2 YSYEKL. The ends lost 4 bases at V and 1 base at J; junction bases unmatched: 9.

This chain uses TRBV6-6 with TRBJ2-7; no clear D gene. The V gene lost 2 bases and the J gene lost 5 bases, with 10 bases spanning the gap. The CDR3 is 13 amino acids. The germline V gene encodes CDR1 MNHNY and CDR2 SVGAGI (reference sequence). The CDR3 DNA is TGTGCCAGCAGTTACGCAGGAATCCACGAGCAGTACTTC. Translating it yields CASSYAGIHEQYF.

The V and J genes are TRBV30 and TRBJ1-2; 8 nucleotides match TRBD1. Germline loops: CDR1 GTSNPN, CDR2 SVGIG (reference sequence). This CDR3 has 13 amino acids. J gave up 8 bases and V 2 bases, and 7 bases lay outside the gene matches. Written as DNA, the CDR3 is TGTGCCTGGAGTCGGACAGGGAGGGAAGGCTACACCTTC. It encodes CAWSRTGREGYTF.

In the case of this clone: The sample has other DNA sequences that encode this CDR3 too. This sequence joins TRBV30 and TRBJ1-1, with D hard to call. The CDR3 runs to 11 residues. From germline, CDR1 is GTSNPN and CDR2 SVGIG (reference sequence). V was clipped by 3 bases and J by 5 bases, with 7 bases between them. The CDR3 here is CAWRGNTEAFF. The CDR3 DNA reads TGTGCCTGGAGAGGGAATACTGAAGCTTTCTTT.